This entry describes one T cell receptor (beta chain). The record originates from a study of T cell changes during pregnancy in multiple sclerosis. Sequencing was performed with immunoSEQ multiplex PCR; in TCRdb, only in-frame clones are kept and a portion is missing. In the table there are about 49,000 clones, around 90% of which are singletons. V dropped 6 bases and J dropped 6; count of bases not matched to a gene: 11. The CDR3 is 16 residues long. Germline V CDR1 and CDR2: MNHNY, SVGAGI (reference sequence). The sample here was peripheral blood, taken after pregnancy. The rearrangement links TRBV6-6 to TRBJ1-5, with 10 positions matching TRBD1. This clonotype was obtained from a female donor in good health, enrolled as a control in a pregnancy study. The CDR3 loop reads CASSAPKGQGPQPQHF. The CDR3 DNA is TGTGCCAGCAGCGCTCCGAAGGGACAGGGGCCTCAGCCCCAGCATTTT.